This TCR beta chain originates from a study of blood T cell repertoires in COVID-19. On the study more broadly: The samples span acute and convalescent COVID-19 from the United States, Italy and Spain. Sources were T cells, B-cell-depleted T cells, or PBMCs; the material itself was cDNA or gDNA.

Germline assignment: CDR1 MNHEY and CDR2 SVGAGI. Trimming removed 6 bases from V and 4 bases from J; junction bases left unmatched: 6. The CDR3 has 14 amino acids. Produced via immunoSEQ multiplex PCR; TCRdb's table is partial and in-frame only. Among roughly 230,000 clones, about 83% were seen once, and the ten largest hold around 8.9%. This TCR came from a middle-aged man with active or convalescent COVID-19. Sequenced material: peripheral blood. The chain couples TRBV6-5 to TRBJ1-1, with 9 bases identical to TRBD1. CDR3 residues: CASRDRGVSTEAFF. The CDR3 DNA reads as TGTGCCAGCAGGGACAGGGGAGTAAGCACTGAAGCTTTCTTT.